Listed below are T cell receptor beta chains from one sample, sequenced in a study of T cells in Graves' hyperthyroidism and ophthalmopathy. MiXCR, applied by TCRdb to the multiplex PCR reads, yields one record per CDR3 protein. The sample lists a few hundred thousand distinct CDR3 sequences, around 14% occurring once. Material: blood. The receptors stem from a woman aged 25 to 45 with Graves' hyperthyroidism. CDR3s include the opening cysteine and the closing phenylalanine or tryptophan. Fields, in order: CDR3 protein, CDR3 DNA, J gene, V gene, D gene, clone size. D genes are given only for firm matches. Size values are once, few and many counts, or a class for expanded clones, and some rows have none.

CDR3aa: CASSPGLAGGPTPYEQYF
CDR3nt: TGTGCCAGCAGCCCGGGACTAGCGGGAGGGCCCACCCCCTACGAGCAGTACTTC
j_gene: TRBJ2-7
v_gene: TRBV12-3/TRBV12-4
d_gene: TRBD2
abundance: NA

CDR3aa: CSVRNPAGGPTDTQYF
CDR3nt: TGCAGCGTGAGGAACCCAGCGGGAGGACCCACAGATACGCAGTATTTT
j_gene: TRBJ2-3
v_gene: TRBV29-1
d_gene: TRBD2
abundance: few

CDR3aa: CASRVGQLQYF
CDR3nt: TGTGCCAGCAGGGTTGGACAGCTTCAGTACTTC
j_gene: TRBJ2-7
v_gene: TRBV2
d_gene: NA
abundance: many

CDR3aa: CATSDLTGSNEQFF
CDR3nt: TGTGCCACCAGTGATTTAACAGGGAGCAATGAGCAGTTCTTC
j_gene: TRBJ2-1
v_gene: TRBV24-1
d_gene: NA
abundance: NA

CDR3aa: CSASAGEVYNEQFF
CDR3nt: TGCAGTGCTAGTGCGGGAGAGGTGTACAATGAGCAGTTCTTC
j_gene: TRBJ2-1
v_gene: TRBV20-1
d_gene: TRBD2
abundance: many

CDR3aa: CASSDFPGTEQFF
CDR3nt: TGTGCCAGCAGTGACTTCCCCGGGACAGAGCAGTTCTTC
j_gene: TRBJ2-1
v_gene: TRBV6-4
d_gene: NA
abundance: many

CDR3aa: CASILAGGVEEQFF
CDR3nt: TGTGCCAGCATTCTAGCGGGAGGGGTTGAGGAGCAGTTCTTC
j_gene: TRBJ2-1
v_gene: TRBV13
d_gene: TRBD2
abundance: NA

CDR3aa: CASSLLWGAQNIQYF
CDR3nt: TGTGCCAGCAGTTTGCTGTGGGGGGCCCAAAACATTCAGTACTTC
j_gene: TRBJ2-4
v_gene: TRBV28
d_gene: NA
abundance: NA

CDR3aa: CASSLGPTENIQYF
CDR3nt: TGTGCCAGCAGCTTAGGACCCACGGAAAACATTCAGTACTTC
j_gene: TRBJ2-4
v_gene: TRBV7-3
d_gene: NA
abundance: many

CDR3aa: CASSLGAGEPYNEQFF
CDR3nt: TGCGCCAGCAGCTTGGGAGCGGGAGAACCCTACAATGAGCAGTTCTTC
j_gene: TRBJ2-1
v_gene: TRBV5-1
d_gene: TRBD2
abundance: few

CDR3aa: CASSPRLADFQETQYF
CDR3nt: TGTGCCAGCAGCCCCAGACTAGCGGATTTCCAAGAGACCCAGTACTTC
j_gene: TRBJ2-5
v_gene: TRBV3-1
d_gene: TRBD2
abundance: NA

CDR3aa: CAGRTGGMDEQFF
CDR3nt: TGTGCCGGAAGGACAGGGGGCATGGATGAGCAGTTCTTC
j_gene: TRBJ2-1
v_gene: TRBV2
d_gene: TRBD1
abundance: NA

CDR3aa: CASSPRPAGGQETQYF
CDR3nt: TGTGCCAGCAGCCCGCGTCCGGCGGGAGGGCAAGAGACCCAGTACTTC
j_gene: TRBJ2-5
v_gene: TRBV11-2
d_gene: TRBD2
abundance: many

CDR3aa: CATSDFPDSKQFF
CDR3nt: TGTGCCACCAGTGATTTCCCGGACAGTAAGCAGTTCTTC
j_gene: TRBJ2-1
v_gene: TRBV24-1
d_gene: NA
abundance: NA

CDR3aa: CASSHTARVYEQYF
CDR3nt: TGTGCCAGCAGCCACACAGCGAGAGTCTACGAGCAGTACTTC
j_gene: TRBJ2-7
v_gene: TRBV3-1
d_gene: NA
abundance: NA

CDR3aa: CASSPGTGGSGEQYF
CDR3nt: TGTGCCAGCTCACCCGGGACAGGGGGCTCGGGCGAGCAGTACTTC
j_gene: TRBJ2-7
v_gene: TRBV18
d_gene: TRBD1
abundance: many

CDR3aa: CATSDLPGFSNEQFF
CDR3nt: TGTGCCACCAGTGATTTGCCGGGGTTTTCCAATGAGCAGTTCTTC
j_gene: TRBJ2-1
v_gene: TRBV24-1
d_gene: NA
abundance: NA

CDR3aa: CASSQNGGPGSYEQYF
CDR3nt: TGCGCCAGCAGCCAAAATGGGGGCCCAGGATCCTACGAGCAGTACTTC
j_gene: TRBJ2-7
v_gene: TRBV4-1
d_gene: NA
abundance: NA

CDR3aa: CASSLALAGVWEQYF
CDR3nt: TGTGCCAGCAGCTTAGCACTAGCGGGAGTATGGGAGCAGTACTTC
j_gene: TRBJ2-7
v_gene: TRBV11-2
d_gene: TRBD2
abundance: many

CDR3aa: CASTPLQGCLNEQFF
CDR3nt: TGTGCCAGCACCCCACTGCAGGGTTGTCTCAATGAGCAGTTCTTC
j_gene: TRBJ2-1
v_gene: TRBV11-3
d_gene: NA
abundance: many

CDR3aa: CASSSTGTGGEQYF
CDR3nt: TGTGCCAGCAGTTCGACCGGGACAGGGGGCGAGCAGTACTTC
j_gene: TRBJ2-7
v_gene: TRBV28
d_gene: TRBD1
abundance: NA

CDR3aa: CASGHRGTDTQYF
CDR3nt: TGTGCCAGCGGACACAGGGGTACAGATACGCAGTATTTT
j_gene: TRBJ2-3
v_gene: TRBV3-1
d_gene: TRBD1
abundance: many

CDR3aa: CASSLVGLAQETQYF
CDR3nt: TGTGCCAGCAGCTTAGTGGGACTAGCACAAGAGACCCAGTACTTC
j_gene: TRBJ2-5
v_gene: TRBV7-2
d_gene: TRBD2
abundance: many

CDR3aa: CASSIDRGGNEQFF
CDR3nt: TGTGCCAGTAGTATAGATCGGGGAGGCAATGAGCAGTTCTTC
j_gene: TRBJ2-1
v_gene: TRBV19
d_gene: NA
abundance: NA

CDR3aa: CAGLAENTDTQYF
CDR3nt: TGTGCCGGACTAGCAGAAAACACAGATACGCAGTATTTT
j_gene: TRBJ2-3
v_gene: TRBV7-2
d_gene: TRBD2
abundance: NA

CDR3aa: CSPPRDEQFF
CDR3nt: TGCAGCCCCCCGAGGGATGAGCAGTTCTTC
j_gene: TRBJ2-1
v_gene: TRBV29-1
d_gene: NA
abundance: NA

CDR3aa: CASSKATGTYEQYF
CDR3nt: TGTGCCAGTAGTAAGGCGACAGGGACCTACGAGCAGTACTTC
j_gene: TRBJ2-7
v_gene: TRBV19
d_gene: TRBD1
abundance: NA

CDR3aa: CAWSVRLGDTEAFF
CDR3nt: TGTGCCTGGAGTGTACGGTTGGGAGACACTGAAGCTTTCTTT
j_gene: TRBJ1-1
v_gene: TRBV30
d_gene: NA
abundance: many

CDR3aa: CRLGAGGDEQYF
CDR3nt: TGCAGATTAGGGGCGGGAGGGGACGAGCAGTACTTC
j_gene: TRBJ2-7
v_gene: TRBV20-1
d_gene: TRBD2
abundance: many

CDR3aa: CSVRGTPGRGEAFF
CDR3nt: TGCAGCGTTCGTGGGACCCCCGGGAGGGGTGAAGCTTTCTTT
j_gene: TRBJ1-1
v_gene: TRBV29-1
d_gene: NA
abundance: NA

CDR3aa: CASRSGPGPNEQFF
CDR3nt: TGTGCCAGCAGGAGCGGTCCAGGACCCAATGAGCAGTTCTTC
j_gene: TRBJ2-1
v_gene: TRBV28
d_gene: NA
abundance: NA

CDR3aa: CASSHFGQGGDTQYF
CDR3nt: TGTGCCAGCAGCCATTTTGGGCAGGGAGGAGATACGCAGTATTTT
j_gene: TRBJ2-3
v_gene: TRBV3-1
d_gene: NA
abundance: many

CDR3aa: CSVDSSETQYF
CDR3nt: TGCAGCGTTGATTCCTCTGAGACCCAGTACTTC
j_gene: TRBJ2-5
v_gene: TRBV29-1
d_gene: NA
abundance: NA

CDR3aa: CASSRGSQETQYF
CDR3nt: TGTGCCAGCAGCCGGGGATCCCAAGAGACCCAGTACTTC
j_gene: TRBJ2-5
v_gene: TRBV7-2
d_gene: NA
abundance: many

CDR3aa: CSARRGADEQYF
CDR3nt: TGCAGTGCTAGGCGGGGGGCCGACGAGCAGTACTTC
j_gene: TRBJ2-7
v_gene: TRBV20-1
d_gene: TRBD2
abundance: many

CDR3aa: CASSLRGLEGNEQFF
CDR3nt: TGTGCCAGCAGCTTAAGAGGACTAGAGGGCAATGAGCAGTTCTTC
j_gene: TRBJ2-1
v_gene: TRBV7-7
d_gene: TRBD2
abundance: many

CDR3aa: CASSQNRLASRSPNTQYF
CDR3nt: TGTGCCAGCAGCCAAAATCGACTAGCGAGTCGTAGTCCTAATACGCAGTATTTT
j_gene: TRBJ2-3
v_gene: TRBV3-1
d_gene: TRBD2
abundance: many

CDR3aa: CASSSDRGSYEQYF
CDR3nt: TGTGCCAGCAGTAGTGACAGGGGCTCCTACGAGCAGTACTTC
j_gene: TRBJ2-7
v_gene: TRBV6-1
d_gene: TRBD1
abundance: few

CDR3aa: CASSRDLGGSDTQYF
CDR3nt: TGTGCCAGTAGTAGGGACCTAGGCGGGAGTGATACGCAGTATTTT
j_gene: TRBJ2-3
v_gene: TRBV19
d_gene: TRBD2
abundance: few

CDR3aa: CASIRSGYEQFF
CDR3nt: TGTGCCAGCATTAGATCGGGGTATGAGCAGTTCTTC
j_gene: TRBJ2-1
v_gene: TRBV28
d_gene: NA
abundance: many

CDR3aa: CASSESRDTVEQYF
CDR3nt: TGTGCCAGCAGTGAGTCCCGGGACACTGTCGAGCAGTACTTC
j_gene: TRBJ2-7
v_gene: TRBV6-1
d_gene: NA
abundance: many

CDR3aa: CASSLVQGPIEAFF
CDR3nt: TGTGCCAGCAGCTTAGTCCAGGGGCCCATCGAAGCTTTCTTT
j_gene: TRBJ1-1
v_gene: TRBV11-1
d_gene: NA
abundance: many

CDR3aa: CASSRTQMGTDTQYF
CDR3nt: TGTGCCAGCAGCCGCACACAGATGGGCACAGATACGCAGTATTTT
j_gene: TRBJ2-3
v_gene: TRBV14
d_gene: NA
abundance: few

CDR3aa: CASSIGQSETQYF
CDR3nt: TGTGCCAGTAGTATTGGTCAATCAGAGACCCAGTACTTC
j_gene: TRBJ2-5
v_gene: TRBV19
d_gene: NA
abundance: few

CDR3aa: CASRSGGGNADTQYF
CDR3nt: TGCGCCAGCAGATCTGGAGGGGGAAACGCAGATACGCAGTATTTT
j_gene: TRBJ2-3
v_gene: TRBV27
d_gene: NA
abundance: NA

CDR3aa: CASSVVLGELFF
CDR3nt: TGTGCCAGCAGTGTAGTGCTGGGGGAGCTGTTTTTT
j_gene: TRBJ2-2
v_gene: TRBV6-1
d_gene: NA
abundance: few

CDR3aa: CSVVGIQETQYF
CDR3nt: TGCAGCGTTGTTGGGATTCAAGAGACCCAGTACTTC
j_gene: TRBJ2-5
v_gene: TRBV29-1
d_gene: NA
abundance: few

CDR3aa: CASSQGTGLQYF
CDR3nt: TGTGCCAGCAGTCAAGGGACAGGACTTCAGTACTTC
j_gene: TRBJ2-4
v_gene: TRBV25-1
d_gene: TRBD1
abundance: NA

CDR3aa: CASSLSGFEQYF
CDR3nt: TGCGCCAGCAGCTTGTCGGGGTTCGAGCAGTACTTC
j_gene: TRBJ2-7
v_gene: TRBV5-1
d_gene: NA
abundance: many

CDR3aa: CASSLDRLGEQYF
CDR3nt: TGTGCCAGCTCACTAGACAGGTTAGGCGAGCAGTACTTC
j_gene: TRBJ2-7
v_gene: TRBV18
d_gene: NA
abundance: few

CDR3aa: CASSLTGTSSHNEQFF
CDR3nt: TGTGCCAGCAGCTTGACCGGGACTAGCTCTCACAATGAGCAGTTCTTC
j_gene: TRBJ2-1
v_gene: TRBV4-2
d_gene: TRBD2
abundance: few

CDR3aa: CASSQEFGGEQYF
CDR3nt: TGCGCCAGCAGCCAAGAATTCGGGGGCGAGCAGTACTTC
j_gene: TRBJ2-7
v_gene: TRBV4-1
d_gene: NA
abundance: NA

CDR3aa: CASSVTGGSQETQYF
CDR3nt: TGTGCCAGCAGCGTTACAGGGGGGAGCCAAGAGACCCAGTACTTC
j_gene: TRBJ2-5
v_gene: TRBV9
d_gene: TRBD1
abundance: NA

CDR3aa: CSASLPSVNEQFF
CDR3nt: TGCAGTGCCAGTTTACCGTCGGTTAATGAGCAGTTCTTC
j_gene: TRBJ2-1
v_gene: TRBV20-1
d_gene: NA
abundance: few

CDR3aa: CATGGERETQYF
CDR3nt: TGTGCCACAGGGGGCGAGCGGGAGACCCAGTACTTC
j_gene: TRBJ2-5
v_gene: TRBV24-1
d_gene: TRBD1
abundance: many

CDR3aa: CATRPRSYNEQFF
CDR3nt: TGTGCCACTCGTCCGAGGTCCTACAATGAGCAGTTCTTC
j_gene: TRBJ2-1
v_gene: TRBV6-1
d_gene: NA
abundance: NA

CDR3aa: CAIRDGETGELFF
CDR3nt: TGTGCCATCAGGGACGGCGAAACCGGGGAGCTGTTTTTT
j_gene: TRBJ2-2
v_gene: TRBV10-3
d_gene: NA
abundance: NA

CDR3aa: CAINPGQGTGELFF
CDR3nt: TGTGCCATCAACCCGGGACAGGGAACCGGGGAGCTGTTTTTT
j_gene: TRBJ2-2
v_gene: TRBV10-3
d_gene: TRBD1
abundance: many

CDR3aa: CASSYFGHTYEQYF
CDR3nt: TGTGCCAGCAGTTATTTCGGGCACACCTACGAGCAGTACTTC
j_gene: TRBJ2-7
v_gene: TRBV6-1
d_gene: NA
abundance: many